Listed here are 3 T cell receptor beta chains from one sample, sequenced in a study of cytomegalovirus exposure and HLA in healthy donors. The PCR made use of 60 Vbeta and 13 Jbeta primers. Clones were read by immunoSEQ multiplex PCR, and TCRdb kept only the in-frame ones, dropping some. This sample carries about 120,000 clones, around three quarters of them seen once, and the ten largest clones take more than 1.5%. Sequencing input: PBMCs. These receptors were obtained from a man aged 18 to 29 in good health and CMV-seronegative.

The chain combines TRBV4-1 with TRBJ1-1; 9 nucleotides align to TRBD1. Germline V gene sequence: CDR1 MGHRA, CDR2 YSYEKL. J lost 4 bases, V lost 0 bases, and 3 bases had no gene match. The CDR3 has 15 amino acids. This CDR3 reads CASSQDGTGSTEAFF. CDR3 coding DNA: TGCGCCAGCAGCCAAGACGGGACAGGGTCCACTGAAGCTTTCTTT.

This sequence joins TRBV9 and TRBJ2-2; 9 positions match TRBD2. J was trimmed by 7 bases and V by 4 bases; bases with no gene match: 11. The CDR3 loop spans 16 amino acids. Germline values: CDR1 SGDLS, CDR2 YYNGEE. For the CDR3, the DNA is TGTGCCAGCAGCCAACGAGGTAGCGGGAGTGTCGGGGAGCTGTTTTTT. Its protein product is CASSQRGSGSVGELFF. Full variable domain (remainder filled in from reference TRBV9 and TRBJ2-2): DSGVTQTPKHLITATGQRVTLRCSPRSGDLSVYWYQQSLDQGLQFLIQYYNGEERAKGNILERFSAQQFPDLHSELNLSSLELGDSALYFCASSQRGSGSVGELFFGEGSRLTVL.

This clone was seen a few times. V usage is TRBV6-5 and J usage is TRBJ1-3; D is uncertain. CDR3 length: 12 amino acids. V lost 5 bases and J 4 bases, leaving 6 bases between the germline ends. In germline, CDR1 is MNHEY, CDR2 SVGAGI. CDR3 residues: CASSPSGNTIYF. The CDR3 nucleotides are TGTGCCAGCAGTCCCTCCGGAAACACCATATATTTT.